This T cell receptor (beta chain) stems from a study of blood T cell repertoires in COVID-19. The data were produced by immunoSEQ multiplex PCR, yet TCRdb's version contains in-frame clones alone and is incomplete. The data contain approximately 180,000 clones, roughly 87% of them seen just once; the ten biggest clones take up 1.2%. This clone was observed once. All enrollees were about 18 to 100 years old and from under 25 US areas. The receptor's source is a human donor with acute COVID-19. The donor label of this sample is uncertain. The sequencing sample was made of PBMCs or T cells enriched from blood (not recorded which).

This chain's CDR3 is CASSRDSFEAGSSGNTIYF. CDR3 sequence (DNA): TGCGCCAGCAGCCGAGACTCATTTGAAGCAGGGTCCTCTGGAAACACCATATATTTT. This chain joins TRBV4-1 and TRBJ1-3; TRBD1 is a possible D gene (5 bases). This CDR3 has 19 amino acids. Per germline, CDR1 MGHRA and CDR2 YSYEKL. Trimming pared 4 bases from V and 0 bases from J, leaving 22 bases between.